This passage covers 30 T cell receptor beta chains from one sample sequenced in a study of tissue T cells after allogeneic stem cell transplantation. Data came from immunoSEQ multiplex PCR; TCRdb stores just in-frame clones and leaves some out. The sample contains thousands of clones, less than 50% of which appear only once. This sample's time point: mouse harvest day 7 after allogeneic transplant. The graft held 10^6 splenic CD5+ T cells and 10^7 T-cell-depleted bone marrow cells. The sequencing input was gut tissue. The receptors originated from a female BALB/c mouse given C57BL/6 T cells with graft-versus-host disease after an allogeneic hematopoietic cell transplant.

As for this clone: Mouse gene names apply. CDR3: CASSPGRNSGNTLYF. The sequenced CDR3 bases are TGTGCCAGCAGCCCGGGACGGAATTCTGGAAATACGCTCTAT. The chain is built from TRBV15 and TRBJ1-3; D is perhaps TRBD1 (5 bases). The sequence runs out 1 residue before the end of the CDR3; the remainder is reconstructed from the germline J gene. CDR3 size: 15 residues. CDR1 and CDR2 (germline): SGHND, FRSKSL. With 6 bases removed from V and 0 bases from J, the gap between germline ends came to 12 bases.

This clone was counted only a few times. Gene and germline names: mouse. The sequence runs out 1 residue before the end of the CDR3; the remainder is reconstructed from the germline J gene. The chain employs TRBV26 and TRBJ2-7; 8 nucleotides line up with TRBD2. The junction had 3 bases not matched to a gene; V was cut back by 5 bases and J by 0 bases. CDR1 and CDR2 (germline): KGHPV, FQNQEV (reference sequence). This CDR3 is 14 amino acids long. CDR3 DNA, as far as it was read: TGTGCCAGCAGTAACTGGGGGAGCTCCTATGAACAGTAC. It translates to CASSNWGSSYEQY. The whole CDR3 is CASSNWGSSYEQYF.

This clone occurred once. The gene symbols are mouse symbols. The read halts 1 residue ahead of the CDR3 end, with the missing end drawn from the germline J gene. V and J are TRBV3 and TRBJ2-4, with 9 positions matching TRBD2. The CDR3 loop spans 15 amino acids. Germline CDR1 reads SNHLY; CDR2 reads FYNGKV (reference sequence). V shed 5 bases and J 1 base; nucleotides not matched to a gene: 4. CDR3 bases read: TGTGCCAGCAGCAATTGGGGGGGCGGTCAAAACACCTTGTAC. Translated, it gives CASSNWGGGQNTLY. The entire CDR3 reads CASSNWGGGQNTLYF. The full variable domain, completed using reference TRBV3 and TRBJ2-4, is GPKVLQIPSHQIIDMGQMVTLNCDPVSNHLYFYWYKQILGQQMEFLVNFYNGKVMEKSKLFKDQFSVERPDGSYFTLKIQPTALEDSAVYFCASSNWGGGQNTLYFGAGTRLSVL.

To note about this clone: Genes and germline come from the mouse. The read falls 1 residue short of the CDR3 end, and the missing part is taken from the germline J gene. The chain is built from TRBV23 and TRBJ2-1. CDR1 is KGHTA and CDR2 is FQNQQP in the germline V gene. This CDR3 is built from 14 residues. The covered CDR3 bases are TGCTCCAGCAGTCAAGGGGGAAACTATGCTGAGCAGTTC. Translation gives CSSSQGGNYAEQF. The whole CDR3 is CSSSQGGNYAEQFF.

About this clone itself: Germline and genes here are mouse. Sequencing ends 1 residue short of the CDR3 end; the germline J gene provides the rest. The genes are TRBV31 and TRBJ2-2; D is uncertain. The CDR3 length is 13 residues. Trimming removed 3 bases at V and 6 bases at J, with 11 bases between. CDR1 GKSSPN and CDR2 SITVG come from the germline V gene. The CDR3 DNA, read in part, is TGTGCCTGGAGCCACGCAGAAGCCGGGCAGCTCTAC. Its protein product is CAWSHAEAGQLY. The entire CDR3 is CAWSHAEAGQLYF.

A word on this clone: Genes and germline come from the mouse. The sequenced fragment ends 1 residue before the CDR3 boundary, so the rest is inferred from the germline J gene. The chain recombines TRBV13-1 with TRBJ2-4; 9 bases match TRBD1. Trimming removed 2 bases from V and 9 bases from J; junction bases left unmatched: 7. This CDR3 has 14 amino acids. The germline gives CDR1 NSHNY, CDR2 SYGAGN. The CDR3 loop is CASSDSGQGGTLYF. Incomplete CDR3 DNA: TGTGCCAGCAGTGACTCGGGACAGGGCGGAACCTTGTAC.

This clone has only a few counts. Here the gene names and germline are mouse. The observed sequence ends 1 residue before the CDR3 terminus, with the missing tail filled in from the germline J gene. The J gene is TRBJ1-3, the V gene TRBV26; TRBD1 might be the D (6 bases). Per germline, CDR1 KGHPV and CDR2 FQNQEV (reference sequence). V shed 2 bases and J shed 0 bases, with 11 bases lying between them. This CDR3 has 16 residues. CDR3 DNA, as far as it was read: TGTGCCAGCAGTCTGGGGACACCCTTTTCTGGAAATACGCTCTAT. Translating it yields CASSLGTPFSGNTLY. The CDR3 reads in full as CASSLGTPFSGNTLYF. Based on the CDR3 plus reference TRBV26 and TRBJ1-3, the full variable domain is NSKVIQTPRYLVKGQGQKAKMRCIPEKGHPVVFWYQQNKNNEFKFLINFQNQEVLQQIDMTEKRFSAECPSNSPCSLEIQSSEAGDSALYLCASSLGTPFSGNTLYFGEGSRLIVV.

As for this clone: Germline and genes: mouse. The read finishes 1 residue shy of the CDR3 end, and the germline J gene is used to complete it. The V gene is TRBV26, the J gene TRBJ2-3; unclear D gene. This CDR3 contains 14 residues. CDR1 is KGHPV and CDR2 is FQNQEV in the germline V gene (reference sequence). Trimming removed 3 bases from V and 0 bases from J, with 7 bases in between. The CDR3: CASSLDTSAETLYF. Incomplete CDR3 DNA: TGTGCCAGCAGTCTAGACACTAGTGCAGAAACGCTGTAT.

About this clone itself: Germline and genes here are mouse. The read ends 1 residue shy of where the CDR3 ends; the end is completed using the germline J gene. The chain links TRBV26 to TRBJ2-5; perhaps D is TRBD1 or TRBD2 (5 bases each). V lost 2 bases and J 6 bases, leaving 9 bases between the germline ends. Per the germline V gene, CDR1 is KGHPV and CDR2 is FQNQEV (reference sequence). This CDR3 spans 13 amino acids. CDR3 sequence: CASSLKGLDTQYF. CDR3 DNA, as far as it was read: TGTGCCAGCAGTCTGAAGGGGCTGGACACCCAGTAC.

This clone has just one count. All gene names here are mouse names. The CDR3 is cut off 1 residue early in the read; its end comes from the germline J gene. J is TRBJ2-2 and V is TRBV13-2, with 8 bases fitting TRBD2. Germline loops: CDR1 NNHNN, CDR2 SYGAGS (reference sequence). The CDR3 covers 16 residues. V shed 3 bases and J 2 bases; nucleotides not matched to a gene: 6. CDR3 DNA (partial): TGTGCCAGCGGTGCCCCACTGGGGGCGAACACCGGGCAGCTCTAC. This sequence encodes CASGAPLGANTGQLY. In full, the CDR3 is CASGAPLGANTGQLYF.

In regard to this clone: The listed genes are named as in mouse. The CDR3 end lies 1 residue beyond the end of the read and is filled in from the germline J gene. The chain employs TRBV26 and TRBJ2-2; D gene unclear. V lost 3 bases, J lost 1 base, and 9 bases lay in between. The CDR3 contains 15 residues. The germline CDR1 and CDR2 sequences are KGHPV and FQNQEV (reference sequence). The CDR3 spells CASSLELVNTGQLYF. The CDR3 bases that were read are TGTGCCAGCAGTCTCGAGCTGGTAAACACCGGGCAGCTCTAC.

Comment on this clone: The genes and germline here are from mouse. Read coverage stops 1 residue before the CDR3 terminus; the germline J gene supplies the remainder. The chain employs TRBV31 and TRBJ2-5; tentatively, D is TRBD1 or TRBD2 (5 bases each). This CDR3 contains 13 residues. The germline V gene has CDR1 GKSSPN and CDR2 SITVG. V was pared by 0 bases and J by 3 bases, with 7 bases between. Here the CDR3 reads CAWSLRGQDTQYF. The DNA read from the CDR3 is TGTGCCTGGAGTCTTCGGGGGCAAGACACCCAGTAC.

As regards this clone: The genes and germline here are from mouse. The DNA ends 1 residue before the CDR3 does, and the rest of the CDR3 is filled in from the germline J gene. The chain has TRBV12-2 and TRBJ1-6; D may be TRBD1 (6 bases). TRBJ1-6 falls under the ORF class, with uncertain function. V dropped 0 bases and J dropped 10 bases, with 12 bases sitting between them. The length of the CDR3 is 14 residues. From germline, CDR1 is SGHLS and CDR2 HYDKME. CDR3 loop: CASSLGDIGSPLYF. The part of the CDR3 DNA that was read is TGTGCCAGCTCTCTCGGGGACATTGGCTCGCCCCTCTAC.

This clone is large (0.1 to 1%) by share. Mouse gene names apply. Read coverage stops 1 residue before the CDR3 terminus; the germline J gene supplies the remainder. The chain uses TRBV26 and TRBJ2-7, with 7 bases identical to TRBD2. From germline, CDR1 is KGHPV and CDR2 FQNQEV (reference sequence). CDR3 size: 14 residues. The J segment lost 0 bases and the V segment lost 6 bases, leaving 5 bases of the junction unmatched. The CDR3 loop is CASRRTGVSYEQYF. The CDR3 bases that were read are TGTGCCAGCAGGAGGACTGGCGTCTCCTATGAACAGTAC.

There are a few counts of this clone. These gene names are mouse names. Read data end 1 residue before the CDR3 end; the end is taken from the germline J gene. The chain recombines TRBV26 with TRBJ2-7, with TRBD1 identical over 12 bases. From germline, CDR1 is KGHPV and CDR2 FQNQEV (reference sequence). V lost 3 bases, J lost 6 bases, and 3 bases stayed unmatched. The CDR3 is 14 residues long. This chain's CDR3 is CASSLGTGGFEQYF. CDR3 bases read: TGTGCCAGCAGTCTTGGGACAGGGGGCTTTGAACAGTAC. The full variable domain, its missing parts supplied by reference TRBV26 and TRBJ2-7, is NSKVIQTPRYLVKGQGQKAKMRCIPEKGHPVVFWYQQNKNNEFKFLINFQNQEVLQQIDMTEKRFSAECPSNSPCSLEIQSSEAGDSALYLCASSLGTGGFEQYFGPGTRLTVL.

For this clone: Genes and germline are mouse. Read data end 1 residue before the CDR3 end; the end is taken from the germline J gene. The chain links TRBV26 to TRBJ2-5; D remains ambiguous. CDR1 is KGHPV, CDR2 FQNQEV, per germline (reference sequence). This CDR3 has 13 amino acids. Between the trimmed V and J ends, which lost 2 bases and 0 bases, there was a span of 3 bases. This chain's CDR3 is CASSLGNQDTQYF. The part of the CDR3 DNA that was read is TGTGCCAGCAGTCTGGGTAACCAAGACACCCAGTAC.

A word on this clone: Gene names denote mouse genes. The read ends 1 residue early relative to the CDR3; the germline J gene fills the gap. The gene calls are TRBV3 and TRBJ2-1, with TRBD1 matching over 7 bases. V lost 3 bases, J lost 0 bases, and 2 bases stayed unmatched. Germline lookup yields CDR1 SNHLY and CDR2 FYNGKV (reference sequence). The CDR3 has 15 residues. The part of the CDR3 DNA that was read is TGTGCCAGCAGCTTGGGACAGTCTAACTATGCTGAGCAGTTC. Translated: CASSLGQSNYAEQF. The entire CDR3 protein reads CASSLGQSNYAEQFF.

Concerning this clone: Gene names refer to mouse genes. The read terminates 1 residue before the CDR3 end, so the remaining end is supplied by the germline J gene. This chain joins TRBV14 and TRBJ1-3, with D perhaps matching TRBD1 (5 bases). The CDR3 spans 15 residues. CDR1 SGHDT and CDR2 FRDEAV come from the germline V gene. The V end lost 5 bases, the J end lost 0 bases, and 12 bases lay between the germline ends. The CDR3 loop reads CASSRQKNSGNTLYF. The CDR3 bases that were read are TGTGCCAGCAGCCGACAGAAAAATTCTGGAAATACGCTCTAT.

This clone is medium-sized (0.01 to 0.1%) in the sample. Gene names are the mouse ones. The CDR3 goes on 1 residue after the read ends, and that part is filled in from the germline J gene. This chain joins TRBV13-1 and TRBJ2-7; D is possibly TRBD1 or TRBD2 (5 bases each). The length of the CDR3 is 11 residues. CDR1 is NSHNY and CDR2 is SYGAGN in the germline V gene. The V gene lost 0 bases and the J gene lost 7 bases, with 5 bases spanning the gap. The CDR3 bases that were read are TGTGCCAGCAGTGATGGGGGGGAACAGTAC. Translation: CASSDGGEQY. The entire CDR3 reads CASSDGGEQYF.

Regarding this clone: These gene names are mouse names. The observed sequence ends 1 residue before the CDR3 terminus, with the missing tail filled in from the germline J gene. This chain uses TRBV26 with TRBJ1-4; D is unclear. Germline CDR1 reads KGHPV; CDR2 reads FQNQEV (reference sequence). V was clipped by 0 bases and J by 0 bases, with 5 bases between them. The CDR3 loop spans 15 amino acids. Partial CDR3 DNA: TGTGCCAGCAGTCTGTCCCAGGTTTCCAACGAAAGATTATTT. It specifies CASSLSQVSNERLF. The whole CDR3 region reads CASSLSQVSNERLFF.

This clone is deemed medium-sized. Genes here carry mouse names. Sequencing ends 1 residue short of the CDR3 end; the germline J gene provides the rest. This chain links TRBV26 with TRBJ1-4; 9 nucleotides match TRBD1. The germline gives CDR1 KGHPV, CDR2 FQNQEV (reference sequence). The J segment lost 0 bases and the V segment lost 4 bases, leaving 0 bases of the junction unmatched. This CDR3 comprises 15 residues. CDR3 loop: CASSRTGVSNERLFF. CDR3 bases read: TGTGCCAGCAGTCGGACAGGGGTTTCCAACGAAAGATTATTT.

As for this clone: Each gene name is a mouse one. Sequencing ends 1 residue short of the CDR3 end; the germline J gene provides the rest. The chain joins TRBV1 to TRBJ2-1; TRBD1 might be the D (6 bases). The V end lost 4 bases, the J end lost 2 bases, and 6 bases lay between the germline ends. The CDR3 runs to 13 residues. The germline gives CDR1 NSQYPW, CDR2 LRSPGD (reference sequence). CDR3 sequence: CTCSGQDYAEQFF. Incomplete CDR3 DNA: TGCACCTGCAGTGGACAGGACTATGCTGAGCAGTTC.

This clone was seen more than once but under ten times. Genes and germline come from the mouse. The CDR3 end is not reached by the read, which stops 1 residue before it; the germline J gene fills it in. The rearrangement links TRBV26 to TRBJ2-7, with TRBD2 identical over 9 bases. The V gene end was trimmed by 4 bases and the J gene end by 0 bases; junction bases not matched to a gene: 4. Germline loops: CDR1 KGHPV, CDR2 FQNQEV (reference sequence). The CDR3 is 15 residues long. The part of the CDR3 DNA that was read is TGTGCCAGCAGTCCCGGACTGGGGAGCTCCTATGAACAGTAC. Its translation is CASSPGLGSSYEQY. The complete CDR3 sequence is CASSPGLGSSYEQYF.

With respect to this clone: The gene names given are mouse names. Read sequence stops 1 residue before the CDR3 end, and the germline J gene provides the missing end. The chain recombines TRBV26 with TRBJ2-7, with 8 bases that match TRBD2. This CDR3 comprises 12 residues. V trimming: 3 bases; J trimming: 6 bases; junction bases outside the gene matches: 1. Germline CDR1 KGHPV, CDR2 FQNQEV (reference sequence). The chain's CDR3 is CASSLWGVEQYF. The part of the CDR3 DNA that was read is TGTGCCAGCAGTCTCTGGGGGGTTGAACAGTAC.

This clone was seen once. The gene symbols are mouse symbols. Read data end 1 residue before the CDR3 end; the end is taken from the germline J gene. The chain uses TRBV31 and TRBJ2-5; 9 bases align to TRBD2. V was clipped by 0 bases and J by 7 bases; unmatched bases: 5. CDR1 is GKSSPN and CDR2 is SITVG in the germline V gene. This CDR3 spans 14 amino acids. The part of the CDR3 DNA that was read is TGTGCCTGGAGTCTATCGACTGGGGGTAACACCCAGTAC. Residues: CAWSLSTGGNTQY. The full CDR3 is CAWSLSTGGNTQYF.

With respect to this clone: Gene names and germline match the mouse. The observed sequence ends 1 residue before the CDR3 terminus, with the missing tail filled in from the germline J gene. This chain links TRBV26 with TRBJ2-7; 7 bases are shared with TRBD2. Looked up from germline, CDR1 is KGHPV and CDR2 is FQNQEV (reference sequence). Trimming cost V 2 bases and J 3 bases; bases outside gene matches: 4. The CDR3 contains 14 residues. The covered CDR3 bases are TGTGCCAGCAGTCTGAACCGGGGGGGCTATGAACAGTAC. Translated, it gives CASSLNRGGYEQY. The entire CDR3 protein is CASSLNRGGYEQYF. Drawing the rest from reference TRBV26 and TRBJ2-7, the complete variable domain is NSKVIQTPRYLVKGQGQKAKMRCIPEKGHPVVFWYQQNKNNEFKFLINFQNQEVLQQIDMTEKRFSAECPSNSPCSLEIQSSEAGDSALYLCASSLNRGGYEQYFGPGTRLTVL.

This clone ranks as medium-sized (0.01 to 0.1%). The gene names here belong to mouse. The read finishes 1 residue shy of the CDR3 end, and the germline J gene is used to complete it. This chain links TRBV3 with TRBJ2-7; TRBD1 agrees at 7 bases. The germline gives CDR1 SNHLY, CDR2 FYNGKV (reference sequence). After removal of 5 bases from V and 2 bases from J, the junction contained 6 bases not matched to a gene. The CDR3 has 14 residues. The covered CDR3 bases are TGTGCCAGCAGCAATTGGGGACAGACCTATGAACAGTAC. Translated: CASSNWGQTYEQY. The entire CDR3 is CASSNWGQTYEQYF.

As to this clone: Germline and genes: mouse. The DNA ends 1 residue before the CDR3 does, and the rest of the CDR3 is filled in from the germline J gene. The chain couples TRBV13-2 to TRBJ2-7; 10 bases agree with TRBD2. V gave up 0 bases and J gave up 3 bases; unmatched junction bases: 3. The germline V gene encodes CDR1 NNHNN and CDR2 SYGAGS (reference sequence). This CDR3 spans 15 amino acids. Incomplete CDR3 DNA: TGTGCCAGCGGTGATGCGAACTGGGGGGGCTATGAACAGTAC. Encoded protein: CASGDANWGGYEQY. The full CDR3 sequence reads CASGDANWGGYEQYF.

As concerns this clone: Mouse names are used for the genes. Read coverage stops 1 residue before the CDR3 terminus; the germline J gene supplies the remainder. The genes are TRBV13-2 and TRBJ2-4; 8 bases align to TRBD2. With 4 bases clipped from V and 6 bases from J, the junction kept 4 bases outside the gene matches. CDR1 NNHNN and CDR2 SYGAGS come from the germline V gene (reference sequence). The CDR3 is made up of 13 amino acids. CDR3 sequence reads: CASGRGGPNTLYF. Incomplete CDR3 DNA: TGTGCCAGCGGTCGGGGGGGGCCTAACACCTTGTAC.

This clone was detected a few times. Mouse germline and gene names are used. The CDR3 extends 1 residue past the end of the read, so its final part is completed from the germline J gene. This chain links TRBV23 with TRBJ2-7; TRBD1, as called in the table, went unchecked against the DNA. Germline CDR1 reads KGHTA; CDR2 reads FQNQQP. The CDR3 spans 13 residues. CDR3 DNA, as far as it was read: TGCTCCAGCAGTCCGGGACAGGGCTATGAACAGTAC. Translation gives CSSSPGQGYEQY. The entire CDR3 sequence reads CSSSPGQGYEQYF.